The rows below give T cell receptor beta chains drawn from one sample of a study of cytomegalovirus exposure and HLA in healthy donors. Only in-frame clones appear in the TCRdb table, and some are missing; sequencing was by immunoSEQ multiplex PCR. The sample shows 85,000 to 100,000 clones, about 87% of them seen only once. The sample consisted of PBMCs. These receptors all stem from a man aged 18 to 35 in good health and CMV-seronegative. The CDR3 runs from the conserved cysteine through the conserved F or W. Fields, in order: clone size, D gene, J gene, V gene, CDR3 DNA, CDR3 protein. A D gene is named only where the DNA matches it firmly. Rows may omit the clone size; those that give it use once, few, many or a size class.

>.|.|TRBJ1-1|TRBV30
TGTGCCGGAGTGCTGAACACTGAAGCTTTCTTT
CAGVLNTEAFF
>.|.|TRBJ2-4|TRBV5-4
TGTGCCAGCAGGACGGGGGGCCAAAACATTCAGTACTTC
CASRTGGQNIQYF
>.|.|TRBJ2-7|TRBV18
TGTGCCAGCTCACCGGCAGGAACAGGCTCCTACGAGCAGTACTTC
CASSPAGTGSYEQYF
>.|.|TRBJ2-3|TRBV5-4
TGTGCCAGCAGCTTGACAGGGATGAGCACAGATACGCAGTATTTT
CASSLTGMSTDTQYF
>.|TRBD1|TRBJ1-2|TRBV29-1
TGCAGCGGACATACAGGGGGCGCCGATGGCTACACCTTC
CSGHTGGADGYTF
>.|.|TRBJ1-4|TRBV28
TGTGCCAGCAGTCCGCCCGGGACTGGAAGTGAAAAACTGTTTTTT
CASSPPGTGSEKLFF
>.|TRBD1|TRBJ1-5|TRBV19
TGTGCCAGTAGCGACAACAGGGGCCAGCCCCAGCATTTT
CASSDNRGQPQHF
>.|.|TRBJ2-3|TRBV5-6
TGTGCCAGCAGCTCAATAACTACCCCTGGCACAGATACGCAGTATTTT
CASSSITTPGTDTQYF
>.|.|TRBJ1-2|TRBV9
TGTGCCAGCAGCGGCAGGACTTCGGATGGCTACACCTTC
CASSGRTSDGYTF
>few|TRBD1|TRBJ1-2|TRBV6-5
TGTGCCAGCAGTAGCGCGGACAGGGGAAGCGGCTACACCTTC
CASSSADRGSGYTF
>once|TRBD1|TRBJ2-2|TRBV6-6
TGTGCCAGCAGGGAAAGGGGACAGAGCTTCACCGGGGAGCTGTTTTTT
CASRERGQSFTGELFF
>.|TRBD1|TRBJ2-1|TRBV28
TGTGCCAGCAGACAAACAGGGGGACCCTACAATGAGCAGTTCTTC
CASRQTGGPYNEQFF
>.|TRBD2|TRBJ2-1|TRBV5-8
TGTGCCAGCAGCTTCCGGACTAGCGGGATTAAGGGTGAGCAGTTCTTC
CASSFRTSGIKGEQFF
>.|.|TRBJ2-3|TRBV28
TGTGCCAGCAGTCCCGTGGGGGGAGGCGCAGATACGCAGTATTTT
CASSPVGGGADTQYF
>.|.|TRBJ2-7|TRBV11-1
TGTGCCAGCAGCTTAGCGCCCGGGGCGGCGGGATCCTACGAGCAGTACTTC
CASSLAPGAAGSYEQYF
>.|TRBD1|TRBJ1-2|TRBV5-6
TGTGCCAGCAGCTCCGGGGACAGTCGGGCCTTGGGCTACACCTTC
CASSSGDSRALGYTF
>.|.|TRBJ1-1|TRBV6-5
TGTGCCAGCAGTTACTCAACTTTAACTGAAGCTTTCTTT
CASSYSTLTEAFF
>.|TRBD1|TRBJ2-7|TRBV11-1
TGTGCCAGCAGCATCAACAGGGGCACCTACGAGCAGTACTTC
CASSINRGTYEQYF
>.|TRBD1|TRBJ1-4|TRBV7-8
TGTGCCAGCAGCCGGGACAGGGGGGATGAAAAACTGTTTTTT
CASSRDRGDEKLFF